This T cell receptor beta chain is drawn from a study of T cell repertoires in cytomegalovirus infection. At the level of the study: Evidence of both CMV infection and a matching HLA type came from public TCR beta signatures. Study observations and caveats: HLA-C-restricted CMV-specific TCR beta clonotypes prevailed in the ex vivo response.

TCRdb independently ran MiXCR on the reads; one entry per CDR3 protein. The sample comprises fewer than 900,000 distinct CDR3 sequences, 25% to 30% of which are singletons, and about an eighth rests with the top ten. This clonotype showed up many times. Its antigen is currently unknown. Trimming took 6 bases from V and 3 from J; bases not matched to a gene: 3. The CDR3 extends over 16 amino acids. Germline CDR1 is ENHRY and CDR2 is SYGVKD. Here the sequenced sample was cultured CD8+ T cells from PBMCs, taken from culture after CMV antigen stimulation. The clonotype comes from a human donor in good health (CMV status not recorded). Some clones in this sample may be carry-over from other donors' samples. The chain has TRBV10-3 and TRBJ2-1; 15 bases align to TRBD2. The DNA for the CDR3 is TGTGCCATCAGCGGACTAGCGGGGGGGAACTACAATGAGCAGTTCTTC. This codes for CAISGLAGGNYNEQFF.